The present TCR delta chain was sequenced within a study of human gamma delta and Vdelta1 T cells (dated by TCRdb to 2016 to 2018). About the study as a whole: The study examined Delta One T cells, which are Vd1+ gamma-delta T cells, as cytotoxic effectors against acute myeloid leukemia.

By its share of the sample, this clone is large (0.1 to 1%). This clone's antigen is unknown. Base quality data are lacking; no much larger clone is found one base away. Other DNA sequences of this sample code for an identical CDR3. The CDR1 and CDR2 encoded by the germline V gene are TSWWSYY and QGS. V was cut back by 4 bases and J by 3 bases, leaving a gap of 27 bases between them. The CDR3 starts with the cysteine, ends with the phenylalanine, and has 19 residues. The entry retains the CDR3 DNA only, 57 bases that are in frame from base 1. Library generation was performed with PCR. Sequenced using an Illumina MiSeq. Identical DNA sequences were merged into single rows after TCRdb reprocessed the public reads with CATT. The sample table shows approximately 6,300 delta-chain clones, and about 8.4% are seen once. The ten largest make up 13% to 15% of the sample.

Sequencing input: naive CD27+ Vdelta1 gamma-delta T cells from blood. The V and J genes are TRDV1 and TRDJ1; TRDD2 is a weak D gene call, 5 bases matching. This TCR was sampled from a human donor in good health. The CDR3 reads as follows: CALGVTHFQHRLRADKLIF. The base sequence is TGTGCTCTTGGGGTTACCCACTTCCAACACCGGCTACGAGCCGATAAACTCATCTTT.